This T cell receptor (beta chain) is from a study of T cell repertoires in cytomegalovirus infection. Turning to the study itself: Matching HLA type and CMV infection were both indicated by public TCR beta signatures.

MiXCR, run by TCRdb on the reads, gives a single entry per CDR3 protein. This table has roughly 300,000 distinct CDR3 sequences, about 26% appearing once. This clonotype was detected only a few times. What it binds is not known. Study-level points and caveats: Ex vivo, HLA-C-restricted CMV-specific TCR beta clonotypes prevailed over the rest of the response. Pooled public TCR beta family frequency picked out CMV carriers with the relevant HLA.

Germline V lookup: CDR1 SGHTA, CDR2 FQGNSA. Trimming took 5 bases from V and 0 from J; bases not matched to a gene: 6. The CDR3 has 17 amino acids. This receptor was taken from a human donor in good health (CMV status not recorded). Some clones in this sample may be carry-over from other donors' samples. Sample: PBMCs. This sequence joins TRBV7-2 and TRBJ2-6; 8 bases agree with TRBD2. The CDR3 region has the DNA TGTGCCAGCAGCCCCCCTAGCGGGTCCTCTGGGGCCAACGTCCTGACTTTC. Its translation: CASSPPSGSSGANVLTF.